This T cell receptor beta chain was identified during a study of blood T cell repertoires in COVID-19 (dated by TCRdb to the early 2020s). Broadly, across the study: Samples covering the acute and convalescent phases of COVID-19 were provided by collaborators in the United States, Italy and Spain. HLA class I and class II types, where available, came from metadata supplied by the sample provider rather than from assay-based typing. The samples were drawn from the first 160 participants of the ongoing ImmuneRACE study and from 1,254 subjects provided by 6 global collaborators. Nearly every sample came with metadata listing a de-identified subject ID, COVID-19 status, age in years and sex. The repertoires were released in a freely available public database meant as a resource for research on the immune response to SARS-CoV-2. Deeply sampled blood TCRbeta repertoires from subjects exposed to, actively infected with, or recovered from COVID-19 were included in the dataset. The prospective study material was composed of cDNA or gDNA derived from T cells, B-cell-depleted T cells, or PBMCs.

What the work shows at the level of the full study, not this receptor alone: Clinical and demographic metadata were provided uncurated, with the amount varying by source and participant.

The collaborating institutions used their own protocols to collect whole blood in K2EDTA tubes. Collaborator samples were shipped for TCRbeta analysis as frozen whole blood, isolated PBMCs, or DNA extracted from either sample type. The cysteine opens and the phenylalanine closes a CDR3 of 14 amino acids. Only the CDR3 DNA is retained, 42 bases long and in frame from the first base. The germline V gene (reference sequence) specifies GTSNPN as CDR1 and SVGIG as CDR2. The germline V end is reduced by 5 bases and the J end by 7 bases; junction bases left unmatched: 9. TCRbeta CDR3 regions were amplified from genomic DNA using the immunoSEQ Assay, a bias-controlled multiplex PCR. Concerning the study's data processing: Nucleated cell counts per sample were estimated from amplification of reference gene primers within the assay. To quantify the absolute abundance of each unique TCRbeta CDR3 rearrangement, sequence reads were collapsed and filtered. For each sample, productive Simpson clonality was calculated as the square root of Simpson's diversity index across productive rearrangements. TCRdb provides this immuneACCESS table in a form limited to in-frame rearrangements. Some clones are lacking; in checked studies, under half of them reflect an unresolved V gene, and why the rest are absent is not known. Clone size and V and J calls were adopted from that table, with D and trimming inferred from the DNA. Across this sample there are approximately 500,000 clones, with approximately 85% seen only once. Together, the top ten hold approximately 3% of the sample.

This clone was seen a few times. Its antigen is unknown. Base qualities were left out, and no much larger clone turns up one base away. The chain is encoded by TRBV30 joined to TRBJ2-2; 8 middle bases align to TRBD1. The source is a human donor in a cohort sampled during active COVID-19. Sequencing was done on a sample of peripheral blood. The base sequence is TGTGCCTGGGACAGGGGAGTGGAAATCGGGGAGCTGTTTTTT. The resulting protein is CAWDRGVEIGELFF. Full variable domain (CDR3 extended with the reference TRBV30 and TRBJ2-2 proteins): SQTIHQWPATLVQPVGSPLSLECTVEGTSNPNLYWYRQAAGRGLQLLFYSVGIGQISSEVPQNLSASRPQDRQFILSSKKLLLSDSGFYLCAWDRGVEIGELFFGEGSRLTVL.